The 15 T cell receptor beta chains below come from one sample, sequenced in a study of blood T cell repertoires in COVID-19. Measured with immunoSEQ multiplex PCR; TCRdb has only the in-frame clones, and not every one. The sample contains 35,000 or so clones, roughly nine tenths of which appear only once. Sequencing was performed on peripheral blood. The receptors come from a man in his 70s with acute or convalescent COVID-19.

The chain joins TRBV28 to TRBJ1-1; no clear D gene. Germline CDR1 and CDR2: MDHEN and SYDVKM. The CDR3 is 16 amino acids. Trimming stripped 6 bases from V and 1 base from J, with 18 bases between. This CDR3 is CASSTQSGWPNTEAFF. In nucleotides, the CDR3 is TGTGCCAGCAGCACCCAATCCGGGTGGCCGAACACTGAAGCTTTCTTT.

This clone is a singleton in its sample. The chain employs TRBV19 and TRBJ2-6, with D hard to call. V was clipped by 7 bases and J by 0 bases, with 10 bases between them. This CDR3 is built from 15 residues. Germline CDR1 and CDR2: LNHDA and SQIVND (reference sequence). The CDR3 protein is CASTPPGSGANVLTF. Written as DNA, the CDR3 is TGTGCCAGTACCCCCCCGGGCTCTGGGGCCAACGTCCTGACTTTC.

CDR3 residues: CASSLELAGSYEQYF. The CDR3, as DNA: TGTGCCAGCAGCTTAGAACTAGCGGGATCCTACGAGCAGTACTTC. The chain carries TRBV7-8 and TRBJ2-7; 10 positions match TRBD2. The germline CDR1 and CDR2 sequences are SGHVS and FQNEAQ. This CDR3 has 15 residues. The V segment lost 1 base and the J segment 1 base; nucleotides outside the gene matches: 1.

Remarks on this clone: Sequence at one end of the junction differs from germline and may be a read error. The chain employs TRBV5-6 and TRBJ1-5, with D unresolved. Germline CDR1 SGHDT, CDR2 YYEEEE. The CDR3 is made up of 13 amino acids. As DNA, the CDR3 is TGTGCCAGCAGTTTGGGAGGGCTTCAGCCCCAGCATTTT. This codes for CASSLGGLQPQHF. The full variable domain, completed using reference TRBV5-6 and TRBJ1-5, is DAGVTQSPTHLIKTRGQQVTLRCSPKSGHDTVSWYQQALGQGPQFIFQYYEEEERQRGNFPDRFSGHQFPNYSSELNVNALLLGDSALYLCASSLGGLQPQHFGDGTRLSIL.

The gene calls are TRBV6-2 or TRBV6-3 and TRBJ2-2; D possibly corresponds to TRBD1 (6 bases). The CDR3 is 17 amino acids. V lost 5 bases and J 4 bases, leaving 20 bases between the germline ends. The V gene's germline CDR1 is MNHEY and CDR2 SVGEGT. CDR3 in DNA: TGTGCCAGCAGTACGCTCAGGGGTCCCTACGGCACCGGGGAGCTGTTTTTT. Translated: CASSTLRGPYGTGELFF.

This chain joins TRBV19 and TRBJ2-5; 12 bases align to TRBD2. Germline V gene data show CDR1 as LNHDA and CDR2 as SQIVND (reference sequence). This CDR3 has 17 amino acids. J gave up 0 bases and V 5 bases, and 7 bases lay outside the gene matches. As DNA, the CDR3 is TGTGCCAGTAGTCCGGGACTAGCGGGCCGTTACCAAGAGACCCAGTACTTC. Its translation: CASSPGLAGRYQETQYF.

The genes are TRBV11-2 and TRBJ2-7; a possible D gene is TRBD2 (5 bases). Germline CDR1 is SGHAT and CDR2 is FQNNGV. Trimming stripped 0 bases from V and 6 bases from J, with 12 bases between. The length of the CDR3 is 14 residues. The CDR3 DNA sequence: TGTGCCAGCAGCTTAGAACGCAGGAGCGGCGAGCAGTACTTC. This encodes CASSLERRSGEQYF.

The count of this clone is one. V is TRBV6-6 and J is TRBJ1-4; 8 bases map to TRBD1. Germline V lookup: CDR1 MNHNY, CDR2 SVGAGI (reference sequence). V lost 6 bases and J lost 3; bases outside the gene matches: 3. The length of the CDR3 is 14 residues. The CDR3 loop is CASSGQGANEKLFF. DNA of the CDR3: TGTGCCAGCAGCGGACAGGGCGCTAATGAAAAACTGTTTTTT.

This clone was counted a single time. The chain joins TRBV7-6 to TRBJ2-7, with unresolved D. Per germline, CDR1 SGHVS and CDR2 FNYEAQ. Between the trimmed V and J ends, which lost 5 bases and 6 bases, there was a span of 14 bases. CDR3 size: 13 residues. The CDR3, as DNA: TGTGCCAGCAGCCCCCTCCTTTACGGCGAGCAGTACTTC. Amino acid sequence: CASSPLLYGEQYF.

This rearrangement joins TRBV5-5 to TRBJ1-5, with D uncertain. Germline V gene lookup returns CDR1 SGHKS and CDR2 YYEKEE (reference sequence). Between the trimmed V and J ends, which lost 2 bases and 6 bases, there was a span of 21 bases. The length of the CDR3 is 17 residues. In DNA form, the CDR3 reads TGTGCCAGCAGCTTAGCGTGGGAGCTTGGAGCAAGTCAGCCCCAGCATTTT. Translating gives CASSLAWELGASQPQHF.

V usage is TRBV27 and J usage is TRBJ2-1; D perhaps matches TRBD2 (6 bases). Germline CDR1 MNHEY, CDR2 SMNVEV (reference sequence). V was trimmed by 4 bases and J by 9 bases, leaving 19 bases between them. The CDR3 length is 15 residues. The CDR3 DNA follows: TGTGCCAGCAGTTCTGAGACTAGTACGTTCGTTGAGCAGTTCTTC. It is translated as CASSSETSTFVEQFF.

V gene TRBV5-1 combines with J gene TRBJ2-3; the match to TRBD2 covers 7 bases. The J segment lost 5 bases and the V segment lost 2 bases, leaving 11 bases of the junction unmatched. Germline V gene data show CDR1 as SGHRS and CDR2 as YFSETQ. The CDR3 length is 16 residues. The CDR3 region is CASSFNNAGVRDTQYF. Written as DNA, the CDR3 is TGCGCCAGCAGCTTTAATAATGCGGGAGTCAGAGATACGCAGTATTTT.

This sequence joins TRBV28 and TRBJ2-7; 7 nucleotides agree with TRBD1. CDR3 length: 14 amino acids. Germline lookup yields CDR1 MDHEN and CDR2 SYDVKM. Trimming cost V 6 bases and J 7 bases; bases outside gene matches: 12. The CDR3 reads CASSHRGFALEQYF. The DNA of the CDR3 is TGTGCCAGCAGCCACAGGGGTTTCGCACTTGAGCAGTACTTC.

V is TRBV7-3 and J is TRBJ2-5; 9 positions match TRBD2. This CDR3 spans 15 amino acids. Germline V gene sequence: CDR1 SGHTA, CDR2 FQGTGA. Trimming cost V 2 bases and J 5 bases; bases outside gene matches: 6. This chain's CDR3 is CASSLGLAGRETQYF. DNA for the CDR3: TGTGCCAGCAGCTTAGGCCTAGCGGGAAGGGAGACCCAGTACTTC. Full variable domain (outside the CDR3, taken from reference TRBV7-3 and TRBJ2-5): GAGVSQTPSNKVTEKGKYVELRCDPISGHTALYWYRQSLGQGPEFLIYFQGTGAADDSGLPNDRFFAVRPEGSVSTLKIQRTERGDSAVYLCASSLGLAGRETQYFGPGTRLLVL.

This chain joins TRBV5-6 and TRBJ2-7; D not certain. Trimming pared 2 bases from V and 0 bases from J, leaving 12 bases between. Germline-derived CDR1 and CDR2 are SGHDT and YYEEEE. This CDR3 comprises 15 residues. For the CDR3, the DNA is TGTGCCAGCAGCTTATCCAGAGGCTCCTCCTACGAGCAGTACTTC. Protein: CASSLSRGSSYEQYF.